The T cell receptor (beta chain) described here comes from a study of identical twins. Study-level points and caveats: Partly confounded zero-insertion analyses could result from invariant MAIT and iNKT cells.

The CDR3 covers 16 residues. The ends were cut back, 5 bases at V and 0 bases at J, with 14 bases in the middle. TCRdb itself ran the 5' RACE reads through MiXCR, one entry per CDR3 protein. In the table there are 450,000 to 600,000 distinct CDR3 sequences, approximately 20% of which are singletons. Healthy Caucasian donors formed the entire cohort. On this clonotype: Its antigen remains unknown.

These data were also filed under a second study, of yellow fever vaccine responses in identical twins.

This TCR was sampled from a woman aged 18-30 years in good health. V usage is TRBV12-3 or TRBV12-4 and J usage is TRBJ1-3; D unclear. The sequencing sample was made of CD4+ T cells sorted from blood. DNA of the CDR3: TGTGCCAGCAGTCCCCGTGCTCTAAACTCTGGAAACACCATATATTTT. Residues: CASSPRALNSGNTIYF.